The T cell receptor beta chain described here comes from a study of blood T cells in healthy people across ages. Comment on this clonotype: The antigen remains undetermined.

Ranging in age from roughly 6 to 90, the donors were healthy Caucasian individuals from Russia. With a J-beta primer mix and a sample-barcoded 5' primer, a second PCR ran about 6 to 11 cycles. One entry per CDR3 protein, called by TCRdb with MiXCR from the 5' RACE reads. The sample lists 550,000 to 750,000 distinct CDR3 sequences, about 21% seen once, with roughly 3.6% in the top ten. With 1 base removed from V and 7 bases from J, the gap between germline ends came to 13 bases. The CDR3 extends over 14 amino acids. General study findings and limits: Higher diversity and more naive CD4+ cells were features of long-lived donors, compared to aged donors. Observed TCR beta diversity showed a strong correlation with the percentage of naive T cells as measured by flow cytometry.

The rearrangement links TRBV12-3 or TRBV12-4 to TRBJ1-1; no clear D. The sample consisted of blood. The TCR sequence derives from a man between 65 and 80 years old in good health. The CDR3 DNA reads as TGTGCCAGCAGTTTAGAAGGCATACGGGTTGAAGCTTTCTTT. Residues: CASSLEGIRVEAFF.